One T cell receptor beta chain is described in this entry. Its antigen is not identified. cDNA synthesis used the whole RNA isolate, giving expressed TCRB sequences. Deep immunoSEQ sequencing covered naive, central memory and regulatory T cell samples. Repertoires were generated with immunoSEQ multiplex PCR, while TCRdb's copy carries only in-frame clones and drops some. Among hundreds of thousands of clones listed, roughly 13% were seen once. This sample was included in a study of beta chain features in type 1 diabetes. Findings of the study overall: TCRB CDR3s were moderately but significantly shorter in Type 1 diabetes patients in all four CD4+ subsets. cDNA-based sequencing might over-represent cells highly expressing TCR. Researchers reported that naive, central memory and Treg TCRB repertoires appeared more similar in patients than in healthy donors.

Germline V gives CDR1 LGHNA, CDR2 YSLEER. V gave up 2 bases and J gave up 4 bases, with 16 bases separating them. This CDR3 has 16 residues. One heparinised draw of blood, averaging around 120 mL, came from each donor. V is TRBV4-3 and J is TRBJ2-3; D perhaps matches TRBD2 (6 bases). This receptor was taken from a man younger than 30 with type 1 diabetes. Sequencing was performed on naive CD4+ T cells from blood. The CDR3 nucleotides read TGCGCCAGCAGCCAATCCCCGGACTACGGGGCAGATACGCAGTATTTT. It is translated as CASSQSPDYGADTQYF.